The next 12 T cell receptor beta chains were all read from a single sample in a study of cytomegalovirus exposure and HLA in healthy donors. Researchers ran the PCR with 60 Vbeta and 13 Jbeta primers. This table comes from immunoSEQ multiplex PCR, and its TCRdb copy is limited to in-frame clones, with some not included. The sample table sets out roughly 70,000 clones. The specimen was PBMCs. These receptors were collected from a female donor in good health and CMV-seropositive.

The chain uses TRBV18 and TRBJ2-1; 10 bases fit TRBD2. The CDR3 spans 15 residues. Germline CDR1 is KGHSH and CDR2 is LQKENI. Unmatched junction bases numbered 11, after V lost 5 bases and J lost 10 bases. CDR3 loop: CASSNLAGVSREQFF. The CDR3 DNA is TGTGCCAGCTCAAATCTAGCGGGAGTCTCACGGGAGCAGTTCTTC. The variable domain in full, completed from reference TRBV18 and TRBJ2-1, reads NAGVMQNPRHLVRRRGQEARLRCSPMKGHSHVYWYRQLPEEGLKFMVYLQKENIIDESGMPKERFSAEFPKEGPSILRIQQVVRGDSAAYFCASSNLAGVSREQFFGPGTRLTVL.

DNA for the CDR3: TGCGCCAGCAGCCAGGATGCAACAGGGCATGGGGACTATGGCTACACCTTC. It translates to CASSQDATGHGDYGYTF. The chain is built from TRBV4-3 and TRBJ1-2, with a possible D match to TRBD1 (6 bases). There are 17 residues in the CDR3. Germline-derived CDR1 and CDR2 are LGHNA and YSLEER. V was cut by 3 bases and J by 3 bases, with 20 bases left in between.

The chain couples TRBV7-2 to TRBJ1-2; D possibly corresponds to TRBD1 (6 bases). CDR1 is SGHTA and CDR2 is FQGNSA in the germline V gene. The CDR3 spans 17 residues. V was clipped by 7 bases and J by 4 bases, with 25 bases between them. The CDR3 DNA reads TGTGCCAGCAACATACTGGGGGGGGCCTCACCTTTCTATGGCTACACCTTC. Translation gives CASNILGGASPFYGYTF.

This rearrangement joins TRBV9 to TRBJ2-1; TRBD2 aligns across 11 bases. V lost 4 bases, J lost 5 bases, and 5 bases stayed unmatched. Germline V gene lookup returns CDR1 SGDLS and CDR2 YYNGEE. This CDR3 spans 15 amino acids. The chain's CDR3 is CASSTLAGGDNEQFF. The CDR3 region has the DNA TGTGCCAGCAGCACCTTAGCGGGGGGGGACAATGAGCAGTTCTTC.

The chain links TRBV19 to TRBJ2-7; TRBD1 agrees at 8 bases. The V segment lost 5 bases and the J segment 2 bases; nucleotides outside the gene matches: 8. Per the germline V gene, CDR1 is LNHDA and CDR2 is SQIVND (reference sequence). The CDR3 is made up of 15 amino acids. The chain's CDR3 is CASSPLGQGPYEQYF. CDR3 DNA: TGTGCCAGTAGTCCGCTCGGACAGGGCCCCTACGAGCAGTACTTC.

The gene calls are TRBV9 and TRBJ1-2; TRBD1 is a possible D gene (6 bases). The V and J ends lost 3 bases and 2 bases respectively, with 14 bases between them. In germline, CDR1 is SGDLS, CDR2 YYNGEE. The CDR3 totals 15 residues. The CDR3 here is CASSGGGGGNYGYTF. As DNA, the CDR3 is TGTGCCAGCAGCGGAGGGGGGGGAGGGAACTATGGCTACACCTTC.

The J gene is TRBJ2-2, the V gene TRBV6-1; 7 nucleotides line up with TRBD1. Germline values: CDR1 MNHNS, CDR2 SASEGT. Trimming cost V 4 bases and J 9 bases; bases outside gene matches: 20. The CDR3 loop spans 18 amino acids. In DNA, the CDR3 is TGTGCCAGCAGTGGCCGGGGACAGCCTCCCGAAGGAATAAGGGAGCTGTTTTTT. Translation: CASSGRGQPPEGIRELFF.

The rearrangement joins TRBV9 to TRBJ1-6; 8 bases match TRBD1. V gave up 4 bases and J gave up 7 bases; unmatched junction bases: 7. CDR1 is SGDLS, CDR2 YYNGEE, per germline. The CDR3 extends over 15 amino acids. This chain's CDR3 is CASSPRTGQNSPLHF. CDR3 DNA sequence: TGTGCCAGCAGCCCCAGGACAGGGCAAAATTCACCCCTCCACTTT.

V and J are TRBV18 and TRBJ1-2, with D possibly TRBD1 on 6 matching bases. CDR1 is KGHSH and CDR2 is LQKENI in the germline V gene. The CDR3 runs to 14 residues. V lost 2 bases and J 8 bases, leaving 15 bases between the germline ends. The CDR3 nucleotides read TGTGCCAGCTCACCAAGTCGGGGGGCCGACGGCTACACCTTC. It translates to CASSPSRGADGYTF.

The chain combines TRBV10-3 with TRBJ2-7, with TRBD1 identical over 7 bases. The CDR3 extends over 15 amino acids. Germline CDR1 ENHRY, CDR2 SYGVKD. V dropped 3 bases and J dropped 3; count of bases not matched to a gene: 8. CDR3 DNA: TGTGCCATCAGTGATGTCGGGACAGAACTCTACGAGCAGTACTTC. It codes for CAISDVGTELYEQYF.

The chain has TRBV28 and TRBJ1-2, with 7 nucleotides matching TRBD1. V trimming: 5 bases; J trimming: 1 base; junction bases outside the gene matches: 13. The CDR3 extends over 17 amino acids. CDR1 MDHEN and CDR2 SYDVKM come from the germline V gene. The CDR3 here is CASSHIARDSLNYGYTF. The CDR3 nucleotides read TGTGCCAGCAGTCATATCGCGCGGGACAGCCTTAACTATGGCTACACCTTC.

This chain connects TRBV7-2 to TRBJ2-1, with D possibly being TRBD2 (6 bases). Trimming cost V 2 bases and J 3 bases, with 11 bases left between them. Germline CDR1 is SGHTA and CDR2 is FQGNSA. The CDR3 is 15 amino acids. This CDR3 is CASSLIAGNYNEQFF. The DNA for the CDR3 is TGTGCCAGCAGCTTAATTGCGGGAAACTACAATGAGCAGTTCTTC.